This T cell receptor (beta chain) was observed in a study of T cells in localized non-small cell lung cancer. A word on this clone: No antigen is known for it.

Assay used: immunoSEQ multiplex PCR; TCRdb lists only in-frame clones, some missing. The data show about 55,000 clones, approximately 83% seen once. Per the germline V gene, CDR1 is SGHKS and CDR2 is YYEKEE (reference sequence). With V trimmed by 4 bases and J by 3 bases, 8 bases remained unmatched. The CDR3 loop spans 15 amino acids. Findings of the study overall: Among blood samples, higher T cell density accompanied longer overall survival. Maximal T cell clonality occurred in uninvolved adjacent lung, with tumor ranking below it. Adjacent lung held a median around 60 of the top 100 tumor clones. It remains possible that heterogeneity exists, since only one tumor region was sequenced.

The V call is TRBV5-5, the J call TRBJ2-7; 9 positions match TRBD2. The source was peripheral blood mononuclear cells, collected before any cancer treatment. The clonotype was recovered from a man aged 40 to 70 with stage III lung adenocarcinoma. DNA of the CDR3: TGTGCCAGCAGCCCGCTAGCGGGGAGTCACTACGAGCAGTACTTC. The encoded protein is CASSPLAGSHYEQYF.